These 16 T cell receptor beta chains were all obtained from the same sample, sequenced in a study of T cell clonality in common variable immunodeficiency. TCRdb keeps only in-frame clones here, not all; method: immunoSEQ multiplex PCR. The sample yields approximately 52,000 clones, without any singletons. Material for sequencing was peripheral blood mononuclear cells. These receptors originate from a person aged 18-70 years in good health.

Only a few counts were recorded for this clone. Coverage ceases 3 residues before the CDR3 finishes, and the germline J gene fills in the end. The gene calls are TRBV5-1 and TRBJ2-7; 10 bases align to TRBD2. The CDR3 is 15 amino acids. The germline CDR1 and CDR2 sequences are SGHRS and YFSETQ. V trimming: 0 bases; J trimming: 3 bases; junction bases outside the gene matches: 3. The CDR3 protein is CASSLASGSVYEQYF. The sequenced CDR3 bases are TGCGCCAGCAGCTTGGCTAGCGGGAGTGTCTACGAG. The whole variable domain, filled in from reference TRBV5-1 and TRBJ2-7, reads KAGVTQTPRYLIKTRGQQVTLSCSPISGHRSVSWYQQTPGQGLQFLFEYFSETQRNKGNFPGRFSGRQFSNSRSEMNVSTLELGDSALYLCASSLASGSVYEQYFGPGTRLTVT.

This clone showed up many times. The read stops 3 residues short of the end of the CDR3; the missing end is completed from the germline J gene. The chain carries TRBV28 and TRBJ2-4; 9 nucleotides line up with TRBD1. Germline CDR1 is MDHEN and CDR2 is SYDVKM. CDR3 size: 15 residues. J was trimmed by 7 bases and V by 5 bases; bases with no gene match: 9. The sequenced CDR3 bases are TGTGCCAGCAGTACCCGGGACAGGGTACGTAACATT. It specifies CASSTRDRVRNI. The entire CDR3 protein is CASSTRDRVRNIQYF.

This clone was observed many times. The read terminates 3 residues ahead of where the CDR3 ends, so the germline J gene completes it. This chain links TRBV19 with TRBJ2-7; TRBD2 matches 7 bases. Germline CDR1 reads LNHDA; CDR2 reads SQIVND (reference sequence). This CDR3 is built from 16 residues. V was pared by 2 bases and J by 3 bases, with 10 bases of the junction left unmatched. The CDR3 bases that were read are TGTGCCAGTAGTATAAACGCGGCTAGCGGAGACTACGAG. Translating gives CASSINAASGDYE. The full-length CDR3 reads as CASSINAASGDYEQYF.

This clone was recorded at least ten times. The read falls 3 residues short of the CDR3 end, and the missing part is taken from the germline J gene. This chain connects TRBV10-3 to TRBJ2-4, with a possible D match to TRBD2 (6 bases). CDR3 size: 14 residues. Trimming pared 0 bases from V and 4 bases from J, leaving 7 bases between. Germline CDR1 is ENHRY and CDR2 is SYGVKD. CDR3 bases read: TGTGCCATCAGTGAGTCCGCGGGGAAAAACATT. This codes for CAISESAGKNI. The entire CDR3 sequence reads CAISESAGKNIQYF.

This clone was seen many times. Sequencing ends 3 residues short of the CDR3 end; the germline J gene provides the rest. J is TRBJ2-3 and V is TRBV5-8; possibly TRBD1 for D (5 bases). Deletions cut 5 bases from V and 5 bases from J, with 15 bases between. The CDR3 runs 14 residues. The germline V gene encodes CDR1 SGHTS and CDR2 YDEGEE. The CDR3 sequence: CASRSTDKKDTQYF. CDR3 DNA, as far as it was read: TGTGCCAGCAGATCGACAGATAAAAAAGATACG.

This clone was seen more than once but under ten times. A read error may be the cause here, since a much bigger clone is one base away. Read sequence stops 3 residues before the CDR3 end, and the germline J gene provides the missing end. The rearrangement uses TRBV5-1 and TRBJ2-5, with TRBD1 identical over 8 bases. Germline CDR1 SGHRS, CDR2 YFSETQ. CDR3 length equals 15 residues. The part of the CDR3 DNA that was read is TGCGCCAGCAGCTTCAGGGGGCGCGGCACAGATACC. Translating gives CASSFRGRGTDT. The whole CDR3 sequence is CASSFRGRGTDTQYF.

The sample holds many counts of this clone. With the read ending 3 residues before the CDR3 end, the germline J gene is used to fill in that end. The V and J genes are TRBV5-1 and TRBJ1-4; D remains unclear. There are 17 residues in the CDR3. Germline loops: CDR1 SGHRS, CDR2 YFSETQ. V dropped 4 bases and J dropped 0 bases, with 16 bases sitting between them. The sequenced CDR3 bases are TGCGCCAGCAGCCCGGCCTCCAGGCGTGCAACTAATGAAAAA. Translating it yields CASSPASRRATNEK. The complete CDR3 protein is CASSPASRRATNEKLFF. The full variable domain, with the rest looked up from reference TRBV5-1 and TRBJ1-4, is KAGVTQTPRYLIKTRGQQVTLSCSPISGHRSVSWYQQTPGQGLQFLFEYFSETQRNKGNFPGRFSGRQFSNSRSEMNVSTLELGDSALYLCASSPASRRATNEKLFFGSGTQLSVL.

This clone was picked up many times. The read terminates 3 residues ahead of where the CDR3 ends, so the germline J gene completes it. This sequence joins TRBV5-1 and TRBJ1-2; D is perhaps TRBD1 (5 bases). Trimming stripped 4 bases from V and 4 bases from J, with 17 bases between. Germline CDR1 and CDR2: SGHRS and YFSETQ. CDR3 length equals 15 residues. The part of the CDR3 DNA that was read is TGCGCCAGCAGCCACACCAGCAGGGAGCTCTATGGC. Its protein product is CASSHTSRELYG. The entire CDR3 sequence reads CASSHTSRELYGYTF.

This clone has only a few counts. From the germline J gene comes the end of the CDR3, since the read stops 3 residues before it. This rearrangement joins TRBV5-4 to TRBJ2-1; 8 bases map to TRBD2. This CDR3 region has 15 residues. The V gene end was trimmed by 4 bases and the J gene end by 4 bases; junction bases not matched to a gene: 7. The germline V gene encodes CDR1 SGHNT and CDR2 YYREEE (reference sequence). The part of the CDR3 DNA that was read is TGTGCCAGCAGCAACCCTAGCGGGTTATACAATGAG. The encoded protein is CASSNPSGLYNE. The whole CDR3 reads CASSNPSGLYNEQFF.

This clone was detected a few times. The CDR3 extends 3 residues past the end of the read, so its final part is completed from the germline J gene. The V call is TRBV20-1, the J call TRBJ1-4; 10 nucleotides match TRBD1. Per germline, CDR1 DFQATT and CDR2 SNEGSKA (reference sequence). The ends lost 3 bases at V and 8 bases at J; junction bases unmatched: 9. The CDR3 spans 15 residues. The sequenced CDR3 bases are TGCAGTGCTAGCAATCACGGACAGGGGGGCGAAAAA. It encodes CSASNHGQGGEK. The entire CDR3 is CSASNHGQGGEKLFF.

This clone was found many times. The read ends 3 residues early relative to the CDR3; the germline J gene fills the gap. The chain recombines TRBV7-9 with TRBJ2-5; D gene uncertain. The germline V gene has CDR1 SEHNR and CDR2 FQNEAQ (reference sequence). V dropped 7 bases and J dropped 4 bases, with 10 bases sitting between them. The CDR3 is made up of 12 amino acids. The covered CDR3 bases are TGTGCCAGCACCCCTACCCCAGAGACC. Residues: CASTPTPET. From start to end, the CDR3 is CASTPTPETQYF.

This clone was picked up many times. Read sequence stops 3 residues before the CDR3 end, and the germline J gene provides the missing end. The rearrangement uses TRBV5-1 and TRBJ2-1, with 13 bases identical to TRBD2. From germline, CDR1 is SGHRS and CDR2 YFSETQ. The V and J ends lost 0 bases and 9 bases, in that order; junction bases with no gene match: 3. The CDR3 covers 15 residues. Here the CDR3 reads CASSLGLAGGGEQFF. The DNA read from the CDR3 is TGCGCCAGCAGCTTGGGACTAGCGGGAGGCGGTGAG.

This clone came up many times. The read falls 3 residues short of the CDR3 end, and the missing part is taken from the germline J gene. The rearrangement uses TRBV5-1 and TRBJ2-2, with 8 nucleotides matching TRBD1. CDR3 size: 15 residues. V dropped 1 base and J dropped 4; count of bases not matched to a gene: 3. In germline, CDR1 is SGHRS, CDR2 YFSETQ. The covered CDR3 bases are TGCGCCAGCAGCTTGCACAGGGGGATCACCGGGGAG. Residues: CASSLHRGITGE. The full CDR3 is CASSLHRGITGELFF. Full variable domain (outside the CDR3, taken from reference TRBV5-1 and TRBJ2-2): KAGVTQTPRYLIKTRGQQVTLSCSPISGHRSVSWYQQTPGQGLQFLFEYFSETQRNKGNFPGRFSGRQFSNSRSEMNVSTLELGDSALYLCASSLHRGITGELFFGEGSRLTVL.

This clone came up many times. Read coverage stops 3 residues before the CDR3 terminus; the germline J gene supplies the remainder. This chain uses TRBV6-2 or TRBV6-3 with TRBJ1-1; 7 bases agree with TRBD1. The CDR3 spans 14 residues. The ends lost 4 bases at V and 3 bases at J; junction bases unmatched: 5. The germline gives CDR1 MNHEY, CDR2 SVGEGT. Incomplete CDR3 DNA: TGTGCCAGCAGTTCGGACAGGATCTACACTGAA. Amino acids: CASSSDRIYTE. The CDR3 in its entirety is CASSSDRIYTEAFF.

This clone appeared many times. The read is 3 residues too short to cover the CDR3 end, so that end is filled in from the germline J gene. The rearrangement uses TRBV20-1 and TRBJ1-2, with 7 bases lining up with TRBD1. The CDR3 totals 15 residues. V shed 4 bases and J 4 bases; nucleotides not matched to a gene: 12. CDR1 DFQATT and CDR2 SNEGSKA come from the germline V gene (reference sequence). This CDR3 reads CSAKTGTVLGYGYTF. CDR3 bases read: TGCAGTGCTAAGACAGGGACTGTATTGGGCTATGGC.

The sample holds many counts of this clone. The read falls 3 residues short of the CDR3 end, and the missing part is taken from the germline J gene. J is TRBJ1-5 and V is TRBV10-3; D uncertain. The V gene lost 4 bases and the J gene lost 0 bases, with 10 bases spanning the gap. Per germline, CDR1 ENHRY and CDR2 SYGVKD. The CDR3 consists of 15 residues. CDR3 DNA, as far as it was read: TGTGCCATCAGTGGGTCATATTATAGCAATCAGCCC. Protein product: CAISGSYYSNQP. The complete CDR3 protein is CAISGSYYSNQPQHF.